This TCR beta chain is from a study of blood T cell repertoires in COVID-19. Trimming cost V 1 base and J 11 bases, with 17 bases left between them. The germline V gene has CDR1 SEHNR and CDR2 FQNEAQ (reference sequence). The CDR3 spans 14 residues. Measured with immunoSEQ multiplex PCR; TCRdb has only the in-frame clones, and not every one. The table has more than 110,000 clones, approximately 78% seen once. This clone was counted only a few times. The source of this sequence is a woman of 80 years or more with acute or convalescent COVID-19. Input material: peripheral blood. The chain links TRBV7-9 to TRBJ1-1; D is unresolved. CDR3 DNA: TGTGCCAGCAGCTTAGAAGTTACAGCTGTGTTGGCTTTCTTT. Protein: CASSLEVTAVLAFF.